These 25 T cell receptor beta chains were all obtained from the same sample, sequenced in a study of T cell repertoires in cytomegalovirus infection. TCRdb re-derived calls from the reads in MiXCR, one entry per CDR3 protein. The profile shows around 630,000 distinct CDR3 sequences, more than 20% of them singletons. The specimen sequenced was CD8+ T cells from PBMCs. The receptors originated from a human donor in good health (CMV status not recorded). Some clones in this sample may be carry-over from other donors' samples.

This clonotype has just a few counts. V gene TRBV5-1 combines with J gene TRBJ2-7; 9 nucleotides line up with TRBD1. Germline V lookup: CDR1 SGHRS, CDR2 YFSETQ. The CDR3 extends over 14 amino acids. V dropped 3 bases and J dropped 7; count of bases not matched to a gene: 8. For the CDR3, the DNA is TGCGCCAGCAGCTGGGGACAGGGCTTGGGAGAGCAGTACTTC. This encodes CASSWGQGLGEQYF.

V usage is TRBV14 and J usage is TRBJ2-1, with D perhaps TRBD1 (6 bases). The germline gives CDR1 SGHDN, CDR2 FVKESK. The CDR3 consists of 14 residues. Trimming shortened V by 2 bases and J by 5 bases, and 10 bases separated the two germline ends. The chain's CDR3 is CASSQRDTHNEQFF. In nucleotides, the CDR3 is TGTGCCAGCAGCCAACGGGACACCCACAATGAGCAGTTCTTC. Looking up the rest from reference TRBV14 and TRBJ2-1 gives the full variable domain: EAGVTQFPSHSVIEKGQTVTLRCDPISGHDNLYWYRRVMGKEIKFLLHFVKESKQDESGMPNNRFLAERTGGTYSTLKVQPAELEDSGVYFCASSQRDTHNEQFFGPGTRLTVL.

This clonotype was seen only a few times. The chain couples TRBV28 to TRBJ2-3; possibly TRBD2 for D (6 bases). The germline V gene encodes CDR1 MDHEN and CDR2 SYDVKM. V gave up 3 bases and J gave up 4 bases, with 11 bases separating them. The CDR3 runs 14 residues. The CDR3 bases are TGTGCCAGCAGTTTCGGAGGGGTCTCAGATACGCAGTATTTT. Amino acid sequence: CASSFGGVSDTQYF.

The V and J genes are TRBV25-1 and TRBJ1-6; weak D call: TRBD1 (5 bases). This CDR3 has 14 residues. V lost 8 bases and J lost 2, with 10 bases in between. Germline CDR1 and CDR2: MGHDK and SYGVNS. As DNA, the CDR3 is TGTGCCAGCGAGGGGAAAACCTATAATTCACCCCTCCACTTT. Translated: CASEGKTYNSPLHF.

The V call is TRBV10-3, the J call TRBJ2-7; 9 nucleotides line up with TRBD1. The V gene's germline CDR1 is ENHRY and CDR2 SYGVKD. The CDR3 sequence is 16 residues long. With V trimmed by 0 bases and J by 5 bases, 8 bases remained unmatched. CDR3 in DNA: TGTGCCATCAGTGAGTCCACGGGTGACAGGGGGGACGAGCAGTACGTC. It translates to CAISESTGDRGDEQYV.

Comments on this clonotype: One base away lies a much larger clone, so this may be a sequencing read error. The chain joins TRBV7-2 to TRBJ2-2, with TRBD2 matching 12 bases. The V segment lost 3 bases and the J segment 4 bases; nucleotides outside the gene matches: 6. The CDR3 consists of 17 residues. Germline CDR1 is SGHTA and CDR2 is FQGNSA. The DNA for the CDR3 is TGTGCCAGCAGCTTTGGACTAGCGGGGACGAGCACCGGGGAGCTGTTTTTT. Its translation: CASSFGLAGTSTGELFF.

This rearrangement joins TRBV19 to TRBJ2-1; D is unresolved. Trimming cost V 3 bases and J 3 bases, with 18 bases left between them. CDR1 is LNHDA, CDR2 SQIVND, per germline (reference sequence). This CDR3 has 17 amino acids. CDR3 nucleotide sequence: TGTGCCAGTAGTATTCAAGGCTGGGGAACACACTACAATGAGCAGTTCTTC. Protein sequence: CASSIQGWGTHYNEQFF.

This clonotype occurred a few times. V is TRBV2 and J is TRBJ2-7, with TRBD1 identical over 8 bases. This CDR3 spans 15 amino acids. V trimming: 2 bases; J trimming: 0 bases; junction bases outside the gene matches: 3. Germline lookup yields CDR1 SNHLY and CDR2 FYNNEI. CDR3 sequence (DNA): TGTGCCAGCAGTGAATATACAGGGGGCTCCTACGAGCAGTACTTC. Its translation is CASSEYTGGSYEQYF.

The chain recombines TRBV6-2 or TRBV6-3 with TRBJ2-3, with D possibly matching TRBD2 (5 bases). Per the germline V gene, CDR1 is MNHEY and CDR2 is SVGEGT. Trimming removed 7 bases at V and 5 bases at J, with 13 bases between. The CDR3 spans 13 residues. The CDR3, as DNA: TGTGCCAGCATTCCCCCCGCGGGAGATACGCAGTATTTT. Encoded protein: CASIPPAGDTQYF.

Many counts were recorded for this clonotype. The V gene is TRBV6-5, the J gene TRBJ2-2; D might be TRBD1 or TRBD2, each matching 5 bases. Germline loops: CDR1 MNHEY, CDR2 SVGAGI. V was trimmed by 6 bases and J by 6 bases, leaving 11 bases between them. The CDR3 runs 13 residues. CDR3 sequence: CASSWGKSGELFF. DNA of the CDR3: TGTGCCAGCAGCTGGGGGAAGTCCGGGGAGCTGTTTTTT.

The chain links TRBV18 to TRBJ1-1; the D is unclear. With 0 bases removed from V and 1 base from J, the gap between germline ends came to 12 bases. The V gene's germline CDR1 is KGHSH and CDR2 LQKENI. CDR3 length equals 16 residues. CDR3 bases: TGTGCCAGCTCACCACCGGGCAGTGTTTGGAACACTGAAGCTTTCTTT. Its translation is CASSPPGSVWNTEAFF.

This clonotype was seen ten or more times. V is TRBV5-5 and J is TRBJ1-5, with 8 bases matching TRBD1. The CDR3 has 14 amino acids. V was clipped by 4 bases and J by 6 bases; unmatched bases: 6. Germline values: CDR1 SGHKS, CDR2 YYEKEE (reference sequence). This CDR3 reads CASSPDRDGQPQHF. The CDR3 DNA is TGTGCCAGCAGCCCGGACAGGGACGGTCAGCCCCAGCATTTT.

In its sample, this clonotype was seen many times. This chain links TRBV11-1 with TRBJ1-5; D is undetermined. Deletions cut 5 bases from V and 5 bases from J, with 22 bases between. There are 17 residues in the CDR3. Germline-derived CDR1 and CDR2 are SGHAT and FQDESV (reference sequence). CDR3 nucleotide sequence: TGTGCCAGCAGCCCCCCGGAACCGTGGCCAGGAGATCAGCCCCAGCATTTT. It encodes CASSPPEPWPGDQPQHF.

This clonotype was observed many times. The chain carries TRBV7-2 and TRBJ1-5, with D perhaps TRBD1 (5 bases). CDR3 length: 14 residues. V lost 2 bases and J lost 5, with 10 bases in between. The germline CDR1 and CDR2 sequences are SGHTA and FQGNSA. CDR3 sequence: CASSLKGEDQPQHF. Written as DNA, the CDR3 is TGTGCCAGCAGCTTAAAAGGGGAAGATCAGCCCCAGCATTTT.

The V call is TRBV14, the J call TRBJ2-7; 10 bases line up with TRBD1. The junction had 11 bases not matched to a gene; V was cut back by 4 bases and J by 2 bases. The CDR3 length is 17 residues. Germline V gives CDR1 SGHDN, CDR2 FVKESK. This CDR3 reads CASSPRGFGQGAYEQYV. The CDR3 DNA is TGTGCCAGCAGCCCCCGCGGGTTTGGACAGGGGGCCTACGAGCAGTACGTC.

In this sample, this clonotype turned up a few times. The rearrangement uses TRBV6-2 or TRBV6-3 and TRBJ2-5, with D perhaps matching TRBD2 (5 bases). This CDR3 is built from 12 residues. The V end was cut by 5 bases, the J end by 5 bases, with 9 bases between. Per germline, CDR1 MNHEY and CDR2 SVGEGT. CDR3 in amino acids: CASSAGWETQYF. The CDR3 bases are TGTGCCAGCAGTGCGGGCTGGGAGACCCAGTACTTC.

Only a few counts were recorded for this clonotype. CDR3 residues: CSARELGTGELFF. The CDR3 nucleotides read TGCAGTGCTAGAGAACTTGGGACCGGGGAGCTGTTTTTT. V is TRBV20-1 and J is TRBJ2-2; no firm D call. This CDR3 contains 13 residues. From germline, CDR1 is DFQATT and CDR2 SNEGSKA (reference sequence). V was trimmed by 0 bases and J by 5 bases, leaving 7 bases between them.

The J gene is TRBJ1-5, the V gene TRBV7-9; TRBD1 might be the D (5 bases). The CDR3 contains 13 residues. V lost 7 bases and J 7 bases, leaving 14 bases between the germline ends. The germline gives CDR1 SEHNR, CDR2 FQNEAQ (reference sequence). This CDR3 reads CASTAGGVQPQHF. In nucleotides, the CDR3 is TGTGCCAGCACCGCCGGGGGGGTCCAGCCCCAGCATTTT.

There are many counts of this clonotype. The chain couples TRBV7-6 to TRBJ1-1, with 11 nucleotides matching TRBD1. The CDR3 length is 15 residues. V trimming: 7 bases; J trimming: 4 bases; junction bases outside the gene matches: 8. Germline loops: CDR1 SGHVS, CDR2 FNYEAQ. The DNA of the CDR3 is TGTGCCAGCATCCGGACAGGGGGCACCCTCACTGAAGCTTTCTTT. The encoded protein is CASIRTGGTLTEAFF.

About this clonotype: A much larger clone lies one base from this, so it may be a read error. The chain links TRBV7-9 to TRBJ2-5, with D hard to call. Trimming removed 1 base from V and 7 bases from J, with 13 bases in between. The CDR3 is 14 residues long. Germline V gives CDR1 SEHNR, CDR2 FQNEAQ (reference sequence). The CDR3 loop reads CASSLGGSLGTQYF. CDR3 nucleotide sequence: TGTGCCAGCAGCTTAGGTGGTTCCCTGGGGACCCAGTACTTC.

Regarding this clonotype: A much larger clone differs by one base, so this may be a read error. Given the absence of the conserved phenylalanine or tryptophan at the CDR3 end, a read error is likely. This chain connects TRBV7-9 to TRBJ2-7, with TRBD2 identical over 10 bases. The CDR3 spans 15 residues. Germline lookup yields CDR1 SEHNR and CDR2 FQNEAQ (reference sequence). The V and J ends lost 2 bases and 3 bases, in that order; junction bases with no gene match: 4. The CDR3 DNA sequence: TGTGCCAGCAGCTTAACTAGCGGGGAGTTCTACGAGCAGTACATC. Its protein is CASSLTSGEFYEQYI.

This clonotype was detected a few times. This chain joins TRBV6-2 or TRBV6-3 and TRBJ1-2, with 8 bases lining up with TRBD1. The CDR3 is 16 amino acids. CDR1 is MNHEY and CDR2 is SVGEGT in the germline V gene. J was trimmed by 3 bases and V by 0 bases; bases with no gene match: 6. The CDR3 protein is CASSYSPDRVHYGYTF. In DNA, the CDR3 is TGTGCCAGCAGTTACTCCCCGGACAGGGTGCACTATGGCTACACCTTC.

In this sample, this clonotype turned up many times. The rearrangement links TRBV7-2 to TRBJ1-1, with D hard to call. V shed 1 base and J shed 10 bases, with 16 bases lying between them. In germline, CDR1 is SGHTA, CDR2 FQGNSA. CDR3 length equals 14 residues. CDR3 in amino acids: CASSLVERPGGAFF. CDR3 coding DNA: TGTGCCAGCAGCTTAGTCGAGCGGCCAGGAGGAGCTTTCTTT.

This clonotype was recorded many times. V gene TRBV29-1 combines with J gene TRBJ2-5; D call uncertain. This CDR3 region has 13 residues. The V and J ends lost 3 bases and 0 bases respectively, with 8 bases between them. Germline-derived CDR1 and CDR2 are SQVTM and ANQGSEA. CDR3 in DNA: TGCAGCGTTGAGGGCCAGTACCAAGAGACCCAGTACTTC. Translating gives CSVEGQYQETQYF. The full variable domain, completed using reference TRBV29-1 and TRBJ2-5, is SAVISQKPSRDICQRGTSLTIQCQVDSQVTMMFWYRQQPGQSLTLIATANQGSEATYESGFVIDKFPISRPNLTFSTLTVSNMSPEDSSIYLCSVEGQYQETQYFGPGTRLLVL.

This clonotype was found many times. The CDR3 is CASSYLGQGYEQYV. The CDR3 region has the DNA TGTGCCAGCAGTTACCTCGGACAGGGATACGAGCAGTACGTC. V is TRBV6-2 or TRBV6-3 and J is TRBJ2-7; 8 bases align to TRBD1. This CDR3 is 14 amino acids long. The junction had 4 bases not matched to a gene; V was cut back by 2 bases and J by 4 bases. CDR1 MNHEY and CDR2 SVGEGT come from the germline V gene.